Listed below are T cell receptor beta chains from one sample, sequenced in a study of metastatic and nonmetastatic thyroid tumors. TCRdb reanalyzed the PCR reads with MiXCR. The data show some 86,000 clones, with 9.5% to 15% seen just once and around 10% held by the top ten. The sequencing input was tumor tissue. These receptors all come from a female donor with papillary thyroid cancer or a benign thyroid nodule (not recorded which). Some clones in this sample may be carry-over from other donors' samples. Both conserved end residues are trimmed from each CDR3. D genes are given only for firm matches. Where a row states a size, it is once, few, many or the class of an expanded clone; other rows omit it.

CDR3: ASSPLTAGYNSPLH; size: medium-sized; V: TRBV18; D: .; J: TRBJ1-6
CDR3: SARVSGANVLT; size: many; V: TRBV20-1; D: .; J: TRBJ2-6
CDR3: ASSLLPTPLGVVTGELF; size: few; V: TRBV7-6; D: .; J: TRBJ2-2
CDR3: ASSYLGGYGYT; size: many; V: TRBV6-6; D: .; J: TRBJ1-2
CDR3: ASSEMGDDYGYT; size: many; V: TRBV2; D: .; J: TRBJ1-2
CDR3: ASSELGGPGSDTQY; size: many; V: TRBV25-1; D: .; J: TRBJ2-3
CDR3: ASSRESSGTGLSSEQY; size: many; V: TRBV27; D: TRBD1; J: TRBJ2-7
CDR3: AISRLAGVSDTQY; size: .; V: TRBV6-1; D: TRBD2; J: TRBJ2-3
CDR3: SATSGRADTQY; size: many; V: TRBV20-1; D: TRBD2; J: TRBJ2-3
CDR3: ASSQEPGAKETQY; size: .; V: TRBV4-1; D: .; J: TRBJ2-5
CDR3: ASSFLGAGAYEQY; size: few; V: TRBV27; D: TRBD2; J: TRBJ2-7
CDR3: ASSLDRGQETQY; size: many; V: TRBV12-3/TRBV12-4; D: TRBD1; J: TRBJ2-5
CDR3: ASSEFGNQPQH; size: many; V: TRBV6-4; D: .; J: TRBJ1-5
CDR3: ASTAPYGGRTAKNIQY; size: .; V: TRBV5-6; D: .; J: TRBJ2-4
CDR3: ASSLDGLATETQY; size: many; V: TRBV11-2; D: .; J: TRBJ2-5
CDR3: ATSEVLASGTDTQY; size: many; V: TRBV24-1; D: TRBD2; J: TRBJ2-3
CDR3: ASEGDRRGYT; size: few; V: TRBV6-1; D: .; J: TRBJ1-2
CDR3: VSSLQGTGQLF; size: .; V: TRBV27; D: .; J: TRBJ2-2
CDR3: ASSPSAPSCGYT; size: .; V: TRBV7-9; D: .; J: TRBJ1-2
CDR3: ASSPPGTGRHEQY; size: many; V: TRBV28; D: TRBD1; J: TRBJ2-7
CDR3: ASSSAGSGTGELF; size: many; V: TRBV28; D: .; J: TRBJ2-2